This record concerns one T cell receptor beta chain sequence. In germline, CDR1 is LNHDA, CDR2 SQIVND (reference sequence). The CDR3 loop spans 15 amino acids. Unmatched junction bases numbered 5, after V lost 6 bases and J lost 7 bases. This entry comes from a study of siplizumab effects on memory and regulatory T cells. Assay used: immunoSEQ multiplex PCR; TCRdb lists only in-frame clones, some missing. The table includes some 100,000 clones, approximately 97% detected once. The TCR comes from a human donor in good health. The rearrangement uses TRBV19 and TRBJ2-1; TRBD2 agrees at 14 bases. Input material: naive CD4+ T cells sorted from blood. CDR3 in DNA: TGTGCCAGTAGCGAACGGACTAGCGGGGGGAATGAGCAGTTCTTC. Residues: CASSERTSGGNEQFF. The entire variable domain, with the rest obtained from reference TRBV19 and TRBJ2-1, is as follows: DGGITQSPKYLFRKEGQNVTLSCEQNLNHDAMYWYRQDPGQGLRLIYYSQIVNDFQKGDIAEGYSVSREKKESFPLTVTSAQKNPTAFYLCASSERTSGGNEQFFGPGTRLTVL.